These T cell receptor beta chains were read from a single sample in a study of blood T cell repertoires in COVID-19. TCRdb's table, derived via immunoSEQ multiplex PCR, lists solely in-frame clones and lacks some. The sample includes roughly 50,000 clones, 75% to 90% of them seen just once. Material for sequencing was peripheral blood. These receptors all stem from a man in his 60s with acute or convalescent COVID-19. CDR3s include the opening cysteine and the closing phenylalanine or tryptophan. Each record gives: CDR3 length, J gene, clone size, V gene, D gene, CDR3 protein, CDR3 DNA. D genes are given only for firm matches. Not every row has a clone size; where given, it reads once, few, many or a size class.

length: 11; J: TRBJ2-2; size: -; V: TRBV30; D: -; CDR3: CAWSAEGELFF; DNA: TGTGCCTGGAGTGCGGAGGGGGAGCTGTTTTTT
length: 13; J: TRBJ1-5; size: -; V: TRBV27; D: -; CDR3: CASSTEWNQPQHF; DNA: TGTGCCAGCAGTACAGAGTGGAATCAGCCCCAGCATTTT
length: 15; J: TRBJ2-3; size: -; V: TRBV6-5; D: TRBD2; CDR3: CASSSSGLIPDTQYF; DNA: TGTGCCAGCAGCAGTAGCGGGCTCATACCAGATACGCAGTATTTT
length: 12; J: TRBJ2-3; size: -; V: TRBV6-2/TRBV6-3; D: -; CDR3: CASSPIADTQYF; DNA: TGTGCCAGCAGCCCTATAGCGGATACGCAGTATTTT
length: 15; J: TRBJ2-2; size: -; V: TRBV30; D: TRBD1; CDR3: CAWRPRGLATGELFF; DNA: TGTGCCTGGAGGCCCAGGGGGCTGGCAACCGGGGAGCTGTTTTTT
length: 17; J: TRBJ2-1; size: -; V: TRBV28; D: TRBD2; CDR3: CASSYPSTSGGYNEQFF; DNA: TGTGCCAGCAGTTATCCTTCGACTAGCGGGGGGTACAATGAGCAGTTCTTC
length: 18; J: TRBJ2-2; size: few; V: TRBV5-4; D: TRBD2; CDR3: CASSYPGLAGTNTGELFF; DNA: TGTGCCAGCAGTTACCCGGGACTAGCGGGGACGAACACCGGGGAGCTGTTTTTT
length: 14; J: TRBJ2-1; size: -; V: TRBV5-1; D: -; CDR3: CASSYTGSYNEQFF; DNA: TGCGCCAGCAGCTACACCGGGTCCTACAATGAGCAGTTCTTC
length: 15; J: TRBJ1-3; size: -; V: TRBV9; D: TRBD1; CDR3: CASRPDRGPGNTIYF; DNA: TGTGCCAGCAGGCCGGACAGGGGGCCTGGAAACACCATATATTTT
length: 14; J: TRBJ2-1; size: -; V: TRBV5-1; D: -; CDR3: CASSVDTTYNEQFF; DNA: TGCGCCAGCAGCGTTGACACAACCTACAATGAGCAGTTCTTC
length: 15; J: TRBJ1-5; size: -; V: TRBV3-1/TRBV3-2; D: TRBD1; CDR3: CASSPRDRVGQPQHF; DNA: TGTGCCAGCAGCCCAAGGGACAGGGTGGGTCAGCCCCAGCATTTT
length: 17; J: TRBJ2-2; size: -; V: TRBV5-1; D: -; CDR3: CASSPRTGTGGTGELFF; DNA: TGCGCCAGCAGCCCCCGAACCGGGACTGGGGGCACCGGGGAGCTGTTTTTT
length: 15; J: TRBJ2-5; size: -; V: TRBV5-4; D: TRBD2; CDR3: CASSQGLTPMETQYF; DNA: TGTGCCAGCAGCCAGGGACTAACCCCAATGGAGACCCAGTACTTC
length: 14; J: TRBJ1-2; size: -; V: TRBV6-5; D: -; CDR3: CASSRDIANYGYTF; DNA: TGTGCCAGCAGCCGGGACATCGCTAACTATGGCTACACCTTC
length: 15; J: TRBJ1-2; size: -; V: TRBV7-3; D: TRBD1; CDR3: CASSPGTGAVDGYTF; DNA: TGTGCCAGCAGCCCGGGGACAGGGGCCGTGGATGGCTACACCTTC
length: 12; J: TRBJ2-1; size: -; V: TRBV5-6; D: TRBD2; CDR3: CATVAGYNEQFF; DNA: TGTGCCACCGTAGCGGGATACAATGAGCAGTTCTTC
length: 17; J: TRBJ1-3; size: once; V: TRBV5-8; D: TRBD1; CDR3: CASSPKGTGASRNTIYF; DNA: TGTGCCAGCAGCCCAAAAGGTACAGGGGCCTCAAGAAACACCATATATTTT
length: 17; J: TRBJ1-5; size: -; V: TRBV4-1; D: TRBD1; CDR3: CASSQVPGQGPNQPQHF; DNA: TGCGCCAGCAGCCAAGTCCCTGGACAGGGACCAAATCAGCCCCAGCATTTT
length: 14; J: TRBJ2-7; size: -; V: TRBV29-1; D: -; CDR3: CSVRGWQVSYEQYF; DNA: TGCAGCGTTCGCGGGTGGCAGGTATCCTACGAGCAGTACTTC
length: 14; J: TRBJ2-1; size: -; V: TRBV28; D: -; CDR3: CASSFDGSGDQEFF; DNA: TGTGCCAGCAGTTTCGACGGGAGTGGGGACCAGGAGTTCTTC
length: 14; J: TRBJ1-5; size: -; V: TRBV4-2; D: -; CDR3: CASSRYRGFQPQHF; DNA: TGTGCCAGCAGTCGATATCGAGGGTTCCAGCCCCAGCATTTT
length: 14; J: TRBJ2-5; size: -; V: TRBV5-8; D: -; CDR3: CASSFGRRQETQYF; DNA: TGTGCCAGCAGCTTTGGCAGGCGACAAGAGACCCAGTACTTC
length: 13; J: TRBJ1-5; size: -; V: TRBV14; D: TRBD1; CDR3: CASSRGQAQPQHF; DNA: TGTGCCAGCAGCCGGGGACAGGCTCAGCCCCAGCATTTT
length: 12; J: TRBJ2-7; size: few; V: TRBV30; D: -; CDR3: CAWSQGSYEQYF; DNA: TGTGCCTGGAGTCAGGGATCCTACGAGCAGTACTTC
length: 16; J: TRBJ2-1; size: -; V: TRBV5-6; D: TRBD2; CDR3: CASSSSLAGEKIEQFF; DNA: TGTGCCAGCAGCTCCTCACTGGCGGGAGAAAAAATTGAGCAGTTCTTC
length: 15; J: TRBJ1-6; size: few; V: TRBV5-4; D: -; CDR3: CASSLDRGYNSPLHF; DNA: TGTGCCAGCAGCTTGGACCGGGGCTATAATTCACCCCTCCACTTT
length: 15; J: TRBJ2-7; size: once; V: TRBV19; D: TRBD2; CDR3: CASSIGFLAGDEQYF; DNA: TGTGCCAGTAGTATCGGGTTTCTAGCGGGCGACGAGCAGTACTTC
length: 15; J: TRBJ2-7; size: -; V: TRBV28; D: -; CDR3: CASSPPGQSSYEQYF; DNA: TGTGCCAGCAGTCCTCCCGGACAGAGCTCCTACGAGCAGTACTTC
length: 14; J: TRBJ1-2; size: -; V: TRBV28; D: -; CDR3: CASTLEHLGYGYTF; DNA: TGTGCCAGCACCCTAGAGCATCTCGGCTATGGCTACACCTTC
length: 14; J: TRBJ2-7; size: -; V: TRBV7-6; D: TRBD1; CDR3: CASSPGTGDNEQYF; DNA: TGTGCCAGCAGCCCAGGGACAGGGGACAACGAGCAGTACTTC
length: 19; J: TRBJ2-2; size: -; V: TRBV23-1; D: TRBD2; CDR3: CASNPFRLAGDWNTGELFF; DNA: TGCGCCAGCAACCCCTTTCGGCTAGCGGGAGATTGGAACACCGGGGAGCTGTTTTTT
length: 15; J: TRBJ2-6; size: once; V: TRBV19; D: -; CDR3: CASSRPGSGANVLTF; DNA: TGTGCCAGTAGCCGCCCGGGCTCTGGGGCCAACGTCCTGACTTTC
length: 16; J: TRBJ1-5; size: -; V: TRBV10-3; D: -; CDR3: CAISDSQADSNQPQHF; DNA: TGTGCCATCAGTGATAGTCAGGCCGATAGCAATCAGCCCCAGCATTTT
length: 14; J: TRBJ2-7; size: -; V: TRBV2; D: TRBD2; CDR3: CASSEEREGPEQYF; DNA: TGTGCCAGCAGTGAAGAGCGGGAGGGGCCCGAGCAGTACTTC
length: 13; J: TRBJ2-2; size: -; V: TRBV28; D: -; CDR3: CASQVYSTGELFF; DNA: TGTGCCAGTCAAGTTTATAGTACCGGGGAGCTGTTTTTT
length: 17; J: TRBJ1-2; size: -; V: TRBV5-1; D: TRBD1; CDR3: CASSSLSNGQVNYGYTF; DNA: TGCGCCAGCAGCTCTCTAAGCAACGGACAGGTTAACTATGGCTACACCTTC
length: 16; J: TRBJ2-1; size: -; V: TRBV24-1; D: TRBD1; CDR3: CATSDTGAARGNEQFF; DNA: TGTGCCACCAGTGATACAGGGGCTGCAAGGGGCAATGAGCAGTTCTTC